Below, one T cell receptor (beta chain) is given with its context. Antigen specificity is unknown. Roughly 0.45 to 1 ug RNA was reverse transcribed with random hexamers. The immunoSEQ assay covered 54 Vbeta and 13 Jbeta segments for CDR3. TCRdb reprocessed the immunoSEQ multiplex PCR reads via MiXCR and lists one record per CDR3 protein. The table has roughly 150,000 distinct CDR3 sequences, just under 95% seen once. This CDR3 contains 15 residues. CDR1 is ENHRY and CDR2 is SYGVKD in the germline V gene. Trimming shortened V by 4 bases and J by 4 bases, and 15 bases separated the two germline ends. The data were taken from a study of CD8 T cells in Susac syndrome. Findings of the study overall: The study conceded that its TCR sequencing and HLA analysis involved relatively few individuals.

J is TRBJ2-3 and V is TRBV10-3; D is perhaps TRBD1 (6 bases). The sample was CD8+ T cells from PBMCs. This TCR was sampled from a human donor with multiple sclerosis. CDR3 in amino acids: CAISVGTGTSDTQYF. CDR3 sequence (DNA): TGTGCCATCAGTGTCGGAACAGGGACGTCAGATACGCAGTATTTT.